Reported below is one T cell receptor beta chain. Its cognate antigen is unknown. The libraries of TRB cDNA were prepared using 5' RACE with UMI labels. With the 5' RACE reads reprocessed, TCRdb shows one record per CDR3 protein and no DNA. Its clone listing holds tens of thousands of distinct CDR3 sequences. The data stem from a study of CXCR3-negative and CXCR3-positive naive CD8 T cells. Study-level results: Relative to CXCR3-negative naive cells, CXCR3-positive naive cells had more hydrophobic TRB CDR3s.

Naivety in CD8+ T cells corresponded to a CD45RO-CCR7+CD27+CD95- phenotype. The clonotype comes from a human donor in good health. Some clones in this sample may be carry-over from other donors' samples. Input material: naive CXCR3+ CD8+ T cells from blood. As to subset: CD45RO-CCR7+CD27+CD95- naive CD8+ T cells expressing CXCR3 (TNR3+).

This chain's CDR3 is CSVRDREGAEAFF. The chain employs TRBV29-1 and TRBJ1-1; without DNA, the TCRdb call of TRBD1 cannot be checked. In germline, CDR1 is SQVTM, CDR2 ANQGSEA. This CDR3 region has 13 residues. Based on the CDR3 plus reference TRBV29-1 and TRBJ1-1, the full variable domain is SAVISQKPSRDICQRGTSLTIQCQVDSQVTMMFWYRQQPGQSLTLIATANQGSEATYESGFVIDKFPISRPNLTFSTLTVSNMSPEDSSIYLCSVRDREGAEAFFGQGTRLTVV.